The T cell receptor beta chain described here comes from a study of cytomegalovirus exposure and HLA in healthy donors (dated by TCRdb to the late 2010s). Looking at the study overall: An earlier analysis of some 620 of the donors reported 250 to 350 Gb of sequence data and 117 million unique TCR beta sequences obtained from some 200 million T cells. On average, around 230,000 unique TCR beta nucleotide sequences were sequenced per donor among some 420 genotyped donors of the cohort, with approximately 18% of those sequences being non-productive. Donor age, sex, ethnicity and CMV serostatus were compiled together with the repertoire data. An early release covering roughly 640 HLA-typed donors comprised about 320 gigabases of sequencing data and roughly 86 million unique TCR sequences. Four to six DR-DQ haplotypes were handled as single units for association and clustering because linkage in the cohort was strong. High-throughput TCR immunosequencing, statistical association of individual TCRs with disease status, and machine learning were combined to predict cytomegalovirus infection status. In a later analysis, previously published TCR beta repertoires from 666 donors were re-analyzed and high-resolution HLA genotyping was added so that TCR occurrence patterns could be studied. The study profiled the T cell repertoires of some 610 subjects by immunosequencing and related them to cytomegalovirus serostatus. An earlier analysis of roughly 580 of the donors used high-throughput TCR beta sequencing to judge whether each TCR beta V gene segment behaved as functional or pseudogenic. Along with the approximately 670-subject first cohort, a separate validation cohort of over 90 different subjects was used. In the later analysis, no new phenotypic data were used to find candidate immune exposures; instead, reliance was placed on TCR beta sequences and their occurrence across donors. Both class I and class II loci were covered by HLA typing, at four-digit resolution. In a later genetic analysis, genome-wide SNP genotypes for about three fifths of the 666 donors were used, and that subset was treated as a discovery cohort. Of the 300 to 450 genotyped donors, less than 85% were placed in the genetic ancestry cluster associated with self-reported Caucasian donors. Every discovery cohort repertoire had been produced on one sequencing platform. The aim of the study was to test whether cataloging public T cell receptors could identify signatures of past pathogen exposure. Typing coverage differed by locus: A, B, C, DRB1 and DQB1 were typed in about 629-640 donors, DQA1 in 522, DPA1 in some 570, and DPB1 in 400 to 490. Overall study outcomes, separate from this receptor: A further reported finding was that TCR beta sequences accurately predicted the HLA-A and HLA-B alleles for most subjects in the first cohort. It was suggested by the authors that the approach could potentially be generalized to other disease states and immunological phenotypes. Correlated functional status among segregating V segments might be attributable to linkage disequilibrium, but an unknown experimental factor could not be ruled out. V-gene and J-gene trimming of TCR beta chains was associated with a missense DCLRE1C variant in a later genetic analysis, and the association was replicated in an independent cohort. Because some donors lacked HLA typing at each locus, the association tests relied only on the typed subset. Because counts were too low, roughly 18 rarely observed V segments, including chromosome 9 orphons, were left out of the earlier analysis of several hundred of the donors. A later analysis associated 15,000 to 20,000 TCR beta sequences with specific HLA alleles at a false discovery rate of 0.05. Some IMGT-functional V segments, including TRBV6-2 and TRBV6-3, could not be distinguished by the 87-base-pair reads and were therefore excluded. The presence/absence analyses assumed that sequencing depth was roughly uniform across donors, and that assumption may not be true. Cytomegalovirus status was reported to be diagnosed by the classifier with high specificity and sensitivity in both the original and validation cohorts. According to a later analysis, parvovirus B19, influenza, CMV and Epstein-Barr virus appeared linked to several top co-occurrence clusters. In a later analysis, the rate of TCR association differed among HLA loci, with DRB1 alleles having the most associated TCRs and HLA-C alleles having the fewest. A later analysis found that HLA-associated TCR beta chains were more clonally expanded and had lower generation probabilities than equally common non-associated chains. In a later analysis, most CMV-associated TCR beta chains were found to appear HLA-restricted, with HLA associations seemingly driven largely by CMV exposure. The only immune exposure information available for the cohort was CMV serostatus. Across donors, most TCR sequences were observed very rarely, whereas some public TCRs were present in many individuals. In vitro tests confirmed that a few of the cytomegalovirus-associated TCR beta chains recognize cytomegalovirus antigens. A later genetic analysis reported fewer N-insertions in productive TCRs among donors in an Asian-associated ancestry cluster than the roughly 700-donor mean. A total of 164 TCR beta chains were listed by the study as associated with cytomegalovirus. A cluster of highly shared sequence variants was judged likely to represent a technical artifact of the sequencing pipeline. Strong co-occurrence of HLA alleles, especially DR and DQ, made assigning TCR associations to individual alleles difficult. The cohort was sequenced for TCR beta chains only, and without alpha or paired-chain data the features that could be detected were limited. An earlier analysis of 450 to 750 of the donors showed that most TCR beta V segments appeared in productive rearrangements either about 90% or about 30% of the time, which broadly matched IMGT annotations.

The cohort comprised 550 to 700 healthy bone marrow donors. At the time of sampling, all cohort members were nominally healthy, though unrecorded immune exposures were likely present. The donor was CMV seronegative and belonged to the group of around 350 seronegative cohort members. A peripheral blood sample was provided by each donor, and peripheral blood mononuclear cells were used for TCR beta sequencing. Genomic DNA was extracted from the blood cell samples with the Qiagen DNeasy Blood Extraction Kit. Regarding this clone: Its recognized antigen is unknown. No base quality information exists; no much larger clone differs at one position.

For CDR1 and CDR2, the germline V gene lists LGHNA and YSLEER. Here V drops 0 bases and J drops 6 bases, and the junction holds 6 bases not matched to any gene. The CDR3 has 17 amino acids, counting the end cysteine and phenylalanine. Only CDR3 DNA is held: 51 bases, read in frame from base 1. Libraries were constructed by the immunoSEQ multiplex PCR assay. For the multiplex PCR, a mixture combining 60 forward primers for TCR Vbeta segments and 13 reverse primers for TCR Jbeta segments was used. A multiplex PCR assay on genomic DNA amplified the CDR3 region of rearranged TCR beta genes. On the Illumina HiSeq System, the amplified TCR beta libraries were sequenced as 87-base-pair reads. Per the source publication's procedure: Across the 500 to 700 repertoires, a later analysis counted 80 million or so unique TCR beta chains, roughly 11 million of which were shared by at least two donors. Raw reads were error-corrected and collapsed into unique sequences by a nearest-neighbor algorithm in which closely related sequences were merged to remove PCR and sequencing errors. To assign V, D and J gene segments, CDR3 sequences were aligned to IMGT reference sequences. For a sequence to be retained, at least a six-nucleotide match to both a V gene segment and a J gene segment was required. A rearrangement counted as productive if the CDR3 had no stop codons and remained in frame with V and J, and every other rearrangement counted as non-productive. Following IMGT convention, CDR3 was defined as the stretch from the second conserved V-encoded cysteine up to the conserved J-encoded phenylalanine. The earlier analysis of about 530 of the donors excluded any sequence lacking an unambiguous match to a single V gene segment. In an earlier analysis of 587 of the donors, a V segment was called functional when productive rearrangements were above 56.7%, and segregating when the standard deviation between donors exceeded 5%. A statistical classification framework was built for diagnosing cytomegalovirus status from the catalog of TCR beta chain sequences. In a later analysis, V and J genes were assigned by comparing TCR nucleotide sequences against IMGT/GENE-DB human TR gene sequences. Using the TCRdist pipeline, a later analysis assigned CDR3 sequences along with most-parsimonious VDJ recombination scenarios. A later analysis defined each TCR beta chain by its CDR3 amino acid sequence plus V-gene family, and excluded reads lacking a unique V-gene family. In a later analysis, 500 to 650 highly shared, low-generation-probability nucleotide sequences were removed to address suspected cross-contamination and a sequencing artifact. In a later analysis, a clonal expansion index for each public chain was calculated from normalized within-repertoire ranks of inferred template counts. A later analysis computed generation probabilities with a VDJ recombination model fitted to out-of-frame rearrangements, and checked the results against IGoR. A later analysis scored TCR-TCR, TCR-HLA and TCR-CMV co-occurrence with hypergeometric tests, applying a repertoire-size bias correction to TCR pairs. A later analysis estimated false discovery rates by permuting HLA or CMV assignments 20 times. In a later analysis, co-occurring TCRs were grouped using DBSCAN, and TCRdist sequence similarity was added for clustering within HLA-allele-positive subsets. For co-occurrence clustering, repertoires with fewer than 30,000 or more than 120,000 public chains were excluded, along with a handful of repertoires with anomalous nucleotide sharing. Not all clones reach the TCRdb copy of this immuneACCESS table, which keeps in-frame sequences only. Checked studies attribute under half of the gap to unresolved V genes and leave the rest unexplained. V and J calls and clone size are those listed in that table; D and trimming were worked out from the DNA. This sample comprises 200,000 or so clones, 60% to 80% of them detected only once. Jointly, the top ten make up 1.5% to 2% of the sample.

Sequenced sample: PBMCs. This TCR came from a man between 18 and 29 years old in good health and CMV-seronegative. The rearrangement joined TRBV4-3 to TRBJ2-2; TRBD2 lines up with 11 middle nucleotides. The nucleotide sequence is TGCGCCAGCAGCCAAGACCCTAGCGGGGGGAGGGCCGGGGAGCTGTTTTTT. It encodes CASSQDPSGGRAGELFF.